Presented here are 22 T cell receptor beta chains from one specimen sequenced in a study of OX40 agonist ivuxolimab in advanced cancers. Here immunoSEQ multiplex PCR was the method, and the copy in TCRdb shows in-frame clones only, minus some. The sample lists around 19,000 clones, about nine tenths occurring once. The sample in question was CD4+ or CD8+ T cells sorted from blood, obtained in a trial of the OX40 agonist ivuxolimab. The source is an adult with an advanced solid tumor such as melanoma, head and neck, liver or kidney cancer.

V and J are TRBV28 and TRBJ2-5; no definite D call. V lost 2 bases, J lost 0 bases, and 13 bases lay in between. This CDR3 has 16 amino acids. Germline values: CDR1 MDHEN, CDR2 SYDVKM. CDR3 in DNA: TGTGCCAGCAGTTTACCATGGGAAGTAAACCAAGAGACCCAGTACTTC. Amino acid sequence: CASSLPWEVNQETQYF.

In this sample, this clone turned up once. The gene calls are TRBV14 and TRBJ2-1; tentatively, D is TRBD1 (5 bases). The CDR3 spans 15 residues. CDR1 and CDR2 (germline): SGHDN, FVKESK. The V end was cut by 2 bases, the J end by 0 bases, with 8 bases between. The CDR3 region is CASSQKRGSYNEQFF. The CDR3 coding sequence is TGTGCCAGCAGCCAAAAAAGGGGCTCCTACAATGAGCAGTTCTTC.

The V call is TRBV10-2, the J call TRBJ2-7; D ambiguous. This CDR3 has 15 amino acids. Germline V CDR1 and CDR2: WSHSY, SAAADI. Deletions cut 2 bases from V and 2 bases from J, with 13 bases between. The CDR3 reads CASSEGGPHPYEQYF. The CDR3, as DNA: TGCGCCAGCAGTGAGGGTGGCCCTCACCCCTACGAGCAGTACTTC.

V gene TRBV28 combines with J gene TRBJ2-4; the match to TRBD1 covers 9 bases. V shed 5 bases and J 4 bases; nucleotides not matched to a gene: 6. Germline assignment: CDR1 MDHEN and CDR2 SYDVKM. There are 15 residues in the CDR3. CDR3 protein: CASSVLGTGKNIQYF. The CDR3 nucleotides read TGTGCCAGCAGTGTTCTCGGGACAGGGAAAAACATTCAGTACTTC.

The gene calls are TRBV2 and TRBJ2-3, with D hard to call. The CDR3 is 17 amino acids. The V end was cut by 4 bases, the J end by 4 bases, with 21 bases between. The germline gives CDR1 SNHLY, CDR2 FYNNEI. CDR3 coding DNA: TGTGCCAGCAGTGTGGTCGGCCCGGTCCGCTCGGCAGATACGCAGTATTTT. Its translation is CASSVVGPVRSADTQYF. The complete variable domain, with remaining parts taken from reference TRBV2 and TRBJ2-3, reads EPEVTQTPSHQVTQMGQEVILRCVPISNHLYFYWYRQILGQKVEFLVSFYNNEISEKSEIFDDQFSVERPDGSNFTLKIRSTKLEDSAMYFCASSVVGPVRSADTQYFGPGTRLTVL.

The chain combines TRBV13 with TRBJ2-3; TRBD2 is a possible D gene (6 bases). The CDR3 sequence is 14 residues long. Trimming removed 3 bases from V and 1 base from J, with 8 bases in between. CDR1 and CDR2 (germline): PRHDT, FYEKMQ (reference sequence). CDR3 in amino acids: CASSLRRGTDTQYF. As DNA, the CDR3 is TGTGCCAGCAGCTTGCGGAGGGGCACAGATACGCAGTATTTT.

V is TRBV30 and J is TRBJ1-5; TRBD1 might be the D (5 bases). The CDR3 extends over 15 amino acids. Germline CDR1 is GTSNPN and CDR2 is SVGIG (reference sequence). V was shortened by 5 bases and J by 5 bases, with 19 bases between the two germline ends. The CDR3 bases are TGTGCCTGGGACCCCGAAGGCAGGGTTGATCAGCCCCAGCATTTT. Its protein is CAWDPEGRVDQPQHF.

The chain has TRBV11-3 and TRBJ2-2; D is perhaps TRBD2 (5 bases). The CDR3 has 12 residues. Germline lookup yields CDR1 SGHNT and CDR2 YENEEA. Trimming removed 5 bases from V and 8 bases from J, with 9 bases in between. CDR3 sequence: CASSRRTGELFF. The CDR3 nucleotides are TGTGCCAGCAGCCGTCGGACTGGGGAGCTGTTTTTT.

The rearrangement joins TRBV6-1 to TRBJ2-7; TRBD1 aligns across 9 bases. Germline V CDR1 and CDR2: MNHNS, SASEGT. V shed 5 bases and J 3 bases; nucleotides not matched to a gene: 5. This CDR3 comprises 14 residues. Written as DNA, the CDR3 is TGTGCCAGCAGTAAGGGACAGGGATTCTACGAGCAGTACTTC. This codes for CASSKGQGFYEQYF.

The chain uses TRBV13 and TRBJ1-1; no definite D call. The V gene's germline CDR1 is PRHDT and CDR2 FYEKMQ (reference sequence). This CDR3 spans 11 amino acids. The germline V and J ends were trimmed by 0 bases and 6 bases, with 2 bases remaining between them. The CDR3 nucleotides read TGTGCCAGCAGCTTAGGGTCTGAAGCTTTCTTT. This encodes CASSLGSEAFF.

The chain employs TRBV4-1 and TRBJ1-5; no clear D gene. V gave up 5 bases and J gave up 1 base, with 6 bases separating them. Per germline, CDR1 MGHRA and CDR2 YSYEKL. This CDR3 is built from 13 residues. CDR3 nucleotides: TGCGCCAGCAGCTGGTCGAGCAATCAGCCCCAGCATTTT. This sequence encodes CASSWSSNQPQHF.

The chain joins TRBV28 to TRBJ2-7, with 7 bases matching TRBD1. The length of the CDR3 is 18 residues. V was clipped by 3 bases and J by 3 bases; unmatched bases: 17. Germline lookup yields CDR1 MDHEN and CDR2 SYDVKM. This CDR3 reads CASSLMGQGESSYYEQYF. CDR3 in DNA: TGTGCCAGCAGTTTGATGGGGCAGGGGGAATCGTCTTACTACGAGCAGTACTTC.

The chain has TRBV5-1 and TRBJ2-7; possibly TRBD1 or TRBD2 for D (5 bases each). CDR3 length equals 14 residues. Germline values: CDR1 SGHRS, CDR2 YFSETQ. The V end lost 0 bases, the J end lost 6 bases, and 13 bases lay between the germline ends. CDR3 in amino acids: CASSLEVGDPEQYF. The CDR3 region has the DNA TGCGCCAGCAGCTTGGAAGTCGGGGACCCCGAGCAGTACTTC. The whole variable domain, filled in from reference TRBV5-1 and TRBJ2-7, reads KAGVTQTPRYLIKTRGQQVTLSCSPISGHRSVSWYQQTPGQGLQFLFEYFSETQRNKGNFPGRFSGRQFSNSRSEMNVSTLELGDSALYLCASSLEVGDPEQYFGPGTRLTVT.

The chain recombines TRBV5-1 with TRBJ2-7, with D maybe TRBD2 (6 bases). Germline V gene data show CDR1 as SGHRS and CDR2 as YFSETQ. V was cut by 1 base and J by 0 bases, with 11 bases left in between. The CDR3 is made up of 15 amino acids. DNA for the CDR3: TGCGCCAGCAGCTTGAGTCGCGGGAACTCCTACGAGCAGTACTTC. It yields the protein CASSLSRGNSYEQYF.

This rearrangement joins TRBV19 to TRBJ2-1; a possible D gene is TRBD2 (6 bases). Germline CDR1 is LNHDA and CDR2 is SQIVND (reference sequence). V lost 1 base to trimming and J lost 9 bases, with 16 bases between them. The length of the CDR3 is 15 residues. The CDR3 region is CASSIVLGGATEQFF. The DNA of the CDR3 is TGTGCCAGTAGTATAGTGTTAGGCGGGGCGACTGAGCAGTTCTTC.

The gene calls are TRBV7-3 and TRBJ2-1; D not certain. Trimming took off 5 bases at V and 0 bases at J, with 14 bases between the two ends. The CDR3 has 16 residues. Germline-derived CDR1 and CDR2 are SGHTA and FQGTGA. The CDR3 spells CASSRFSTHSYNEQFF. In DNA form, the CDR3 reads TGTGCCAGCAGCCGCTTTAGCACGCACTCCTACAATGAGCAGTTCTTC.

The table lists this clone with a count of one. CDR3 sequence (DNA): TGTGCCAGCAGCGTAGACGGGTTCTACGAGCAGTACTTC. Its protein is CASSVDGFYEQYF. This chain uses TRBV9 with TRBJ2-7; no reliable D call. The germline V gene encodes CDR1 SGDLS and CDR2 YYNGEE. The ends were cut back, 0 bases at V and 3 bases at J, with 7 bases in the middle. This CDR3 region has 13 residues.

This chain joins TRBV11-2 and TRBJ2-5; 9 positions match TRBD2. V lost 1 base, J lost 4 bases, and 4 bases stayed unmatched. The CDR3 totals 15 residues. Germline V gene lookup returns CDR1 SGHAT and CDR2 FQNNGV. This chain's CDR3 is CASSLVGGRGETQYF. Written as DNA, the CDR3 is TGTGCCAGCAGCTTAGTCGGCGGGAGGGGAGAGACCCAGTACTTC.

This clone was seen a few times. The chain links TRBV7-6 to TRBJ1-2; 10 bases align to TRBD1. J lost 6 bases, V lost 5 bases, and 9 bases had no gene match. The CDR3 length is 15 residues. The germline gives CDR1 SGHVS, CDR2 FNYEAQ. The CDR3 sequence is CASSPLGQGVNGYTF. The DNA for the CDR3 is TGTGCCAGCAGCCCCCTAGGACAGGGGGTAAATGGCTACACCTTC.

V and J are TRBV27 and TRBJ2-7; D remains unclear. CDR1 and CDR2 (germline): MNHEY, SMNVEV (reference sequence). V was shortened by 5 bases and J by 5 bases, with 16 bases between the two germline ends. This CDR3 comprises 14 residues. The CDR3 bases are TGTGCCAGCAGTCTAATGATATATTCTCACGAGCAGTACTTC. Translated, it gives CASSLMIYSHEQYF.

The sample holds one count of this clone. The V and J genes are TRBV7-9 and TRBJ2-1; 8 bases map to TRBD1. V shed 5 bases and J 10 bases; nucleotides not matched to a gene: 13. The germline V gene has CDR1 SEHNR and CDR2 FQNEAQ (reference sequence). The CDR3 runs 15 residues. The CDR3 bases are TGTGCCAGCAGCCCCCCCGGGACAGGCCCTCAAGAGCAGTTCTTC. It codes for CASSPPGTGPQEQFF.

The chain couples TRBV15 to TRBJ2-5; 8 nucleotides match TRBD1. Unmatched junction bases numbered 7, after V lost 6 bases and J lost 4 bases. Germline V gives CDR1 LNHNV, CDR2 YYDKDF (reference sequence). The CDR3 is 14 amino acids. CDR3 sequence: CATSLDREVETQYF. CDR3 coding DNA: TGTGCCACCAGTTTGGACAGGGAGGTAGAGACCCAGTACTTC. Supplemented by reference TRBV15 and TRBJ2-5, the full variable domain reads DAMVIQNPRYQVTQFGKPVTLSCSQTLNHNVMYWYQQKSSQAPKLLFHYYDKDFNNEADTPDNFQSRRPNTSFCFLDIRSPGLGDTAMYLCATSLDREVETQYFGPGTRLLVL.